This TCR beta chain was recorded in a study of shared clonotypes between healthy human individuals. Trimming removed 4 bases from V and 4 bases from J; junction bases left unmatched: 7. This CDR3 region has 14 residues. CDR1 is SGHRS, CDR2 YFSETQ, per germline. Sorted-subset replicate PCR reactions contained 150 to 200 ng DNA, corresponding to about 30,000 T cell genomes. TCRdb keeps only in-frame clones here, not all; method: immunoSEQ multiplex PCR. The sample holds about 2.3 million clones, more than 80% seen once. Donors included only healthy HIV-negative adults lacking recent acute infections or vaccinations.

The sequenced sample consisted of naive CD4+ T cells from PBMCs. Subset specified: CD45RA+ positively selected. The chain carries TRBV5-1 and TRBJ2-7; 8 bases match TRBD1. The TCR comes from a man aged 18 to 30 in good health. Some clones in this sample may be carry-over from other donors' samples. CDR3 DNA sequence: TGCGCCAGCAGCCCAGGGGGCTTGGGTTACGAGCAGTACTTC. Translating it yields CASSPGGLGYEQYF.